These 2 T cell receptor beta chains originate from one sample sequenced in a study of blood T cell repertoires in COVID-19. TCRdb keeps only in-frame clones here, not all; method: immunoSEQ multiplex PCR. The table lists 95,000 to 110,000 clones, over 75% of them singletons. The specimen was peripheral blood. The receptor set was obtained from a human donor in a cohort sampled during active COVID-19.

V is TRBV19 and J is TRBJ1-1, with 9 positions matching TRBD1. The CDR3 has 16 residues. The germline V gene has CDR1 LNHDA and CDR2 SQIVND (reference sequence). V was clipped by 4 bases and J by 0 bases; unmatched bases: 6. Here the CDR3 reads CASSRGTGTLNTEAFF. The CDR3 DNA is TGTGCCAGTAGTAGGGGGACAGGGACCTTGAACACTGAAGCTTTCTTT.

The rearrangement links TRBV27 to TRBJ1-2; D unresolved. Trimming stripped 4 bases from V and 0 bases from J, with 12 bases between. This CDR3 contains 15 residues. Germline V gene sequence: CDR1 MNHEY, CDR2 SMNVEV (reference sequence). CDR3 in DNA: TGTGCCAGCAGTTCGCGCGGGGTTACTAACTATGGCTACACCTTC. Translation: CASSSRGVTNYGYTF.